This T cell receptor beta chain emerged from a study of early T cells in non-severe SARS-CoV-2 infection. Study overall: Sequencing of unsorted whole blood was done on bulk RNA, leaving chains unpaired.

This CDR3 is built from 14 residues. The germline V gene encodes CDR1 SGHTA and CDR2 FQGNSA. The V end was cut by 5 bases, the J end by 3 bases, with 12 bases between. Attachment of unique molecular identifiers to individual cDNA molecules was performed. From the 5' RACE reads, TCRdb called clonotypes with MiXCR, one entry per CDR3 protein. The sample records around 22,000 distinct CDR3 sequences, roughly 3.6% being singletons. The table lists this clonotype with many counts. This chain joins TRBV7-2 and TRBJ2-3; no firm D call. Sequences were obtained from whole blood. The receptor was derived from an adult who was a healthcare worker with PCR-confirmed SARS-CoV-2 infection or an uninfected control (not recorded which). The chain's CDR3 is CASSLSIGTDTQYF. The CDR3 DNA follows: TGTGCCAGCAGCCTTTCGATTGGGACAGATACGCAGTATTTT.